This entry features one T cell receptor beta chain sequence. What it binds is unknown. The missing conserved phenylalanine or tryptophan at the end of this CDR3 makes a read error likely. The sample is drawn from a study of tumor and adjacent non-tumor tissue in lung cancer. Study at large: Patients comprised roughly 12 adenocarcinoma, a couple of squamous cell carcinoma and 1 small cell lung cancer.

TCRbeta libraries were built with three rounds of nested PCR, modified from ARM-PCR. Using its own MiXCR run on the multiplex PCR reads, TCRdb lists one record per CDR3 protein. This table holds over 100,000 distinct CDR3 sequences, approximately 71% found once. The germline gives CDR1 MNHEY, CDR2 SVGEGT. The CDR3 length is 13 residues. V was pared by 9 bases and J by 3 bases, with 12 bases between. The template was RNA from unsorted bulk tissue. Chemotherapy-naive patients with new lung cancer underwent thoracic surgery in China, August–November 2014. Findings and caveats of the study: Patients with more diverse tumor TCRs had worse survival. TCR diversity was significantly greater in tumor than normal lung tissue.

The V call is TRBV6-2 or TRBV6-3, the J call TRBJ1-5, with D perhaps matching TRBD1 (6 bases). This receptor was taken from a woman aged 55-69 years with non-small cell lung cancer. The sequenced material came from lung tumor tissue. The CDR3 nucleotides are TGTGCCAGGAAGAGGGACAACAATCAGCCCCAGCATCTT. Translated: CARKRDNNQPQHL.